A single sample gave rise to the 10 T cell receptor beta chains below, sequenced in a study of CD8 T cells in Susac syndrome. The RNA input was roughly 0.45 to 1 ug, and it was reverse transcribed with random hexamers. TCRdb re-derived calls from the immunoSEQ multiplex PCR reads in MiXCR, one entry per CDR3 protein. The data contain some 200,000 distinct CDR3 sequences, roughly 90% of them singletons. Sequenced sample: CD4+ T cells from PBMCs. These TCRs come from a human donor with Susac syndrome.

This clonotype was seen a single time. The genes are TRBV14 and TRBJ2-3; D perhaps matches TRBD1 (5 bases). V shed 0 bases and J shed 0 bases, with 7 bases lying between them. CDR3 length equals 15 residues. The V gene's germline CDR1 is SGHDN and CDR2 FVKESK. In DNA, the CDR3 is TGTGCCAGCAGCCAAGAAGGGGCTAGCACAGATACGCAGTATTTT. This codes for CASSQEGASTDTQYF. Full variable domain (rest looked up from reference TRBV14 and TRBJ2-3): EAGVTQFPSHSVIEKGQTVTLRCDPISGHDNLYWYRRVMGKEIKFLLHFVKESKQDESGMPNNRFLAERTGGTYSTLKVQPAELEDSGVYFCASSQEGASTDTQYFGPGTRLTVL.

The rearrangement joins TRBV20-1 to TRBJ1-1; D unresolved. CDR1 DFQATT and CDR2 SNEGSKA come from the germline V gene (reference sequence). The CDR3 length is 14 residues. V lost 4 bases, J lost 3 bases, and 15 bases lay in between. CDR3 loop: CSAIGSLGDTEAFF. In DNA, the CDR3 is TGCAGTGCTATTGGGTCCCTAGGCGACACTGAAGCTTTCTTT.

The rearrangement links TRBV12-3 or TRBV12-4 to TRBJ2-3, with 7 bases fitting TRBD1. J lost 5 bases, V lost 6 bases, and 14 bases had no gene match. The CDR3 runs 16 residues. In nucleotides, the CDR3 is TGTGCCAGCAGCCCCGGGATCTGGACAGGCAGAGATACGCAGTATTTT. This gives the protein CASSPGIWTGRDTQYF.

V usage is TRBV7-8 and J usage is TRBJ2-7; 7 bases match TRBD1. This CDR3 region has 14 residues. The V gene's germline CDR1 is SGHVS and CDR2 FQNEAQ. The trim removed 5 bases at V and 9 bases at J, leaving 13 bases unmatched. The CDR3 spells CASSLSRDSTGQYF. In DNA form, the CDR3 reads TGTGCCAGCAGCCTCTCAAGGGACAGTACCGGGCAGTACTTC.

The rearrangement uses TRBV20-1 and TRBJ1-4; D is ambiguous. The CDR3 runs to 13 residues. The germline CDR1 and CDR2 sequences are DFQATT and SNEGSKA (reference sequence). V was pared by 2 bases and J by 8 bases, with 12 bases between. CDR3: CSARTKTDEKLFF. CDR3 nucleotides: TGCAGTGCTAGAACCAAGACGGACGAAAAACTGTTTTTT.

This chain links TRBV12-3 or TRBV12-4 with TRBJ2-3; 8 bases line up with TRBD1. The CDR3 loop spans 15 amino acids. V dropped 6 bases and J dropped 5; count of bases not matched to a gene: 10. The CDR3 loop reads CASRPGGGAVDTQYF. The CDR3 coding sequence is TGTGCCAGCAGACCAGGGGGCGGGGCGGTAGATACGCAGTATTTT.

The chain couples TRBV4-2 to TRBJ2-7, with 10 positions matching TRBD2. The CDR3 has 17 amino acids. The germline CDR1 and CDR2 sequences are LGHNA and YNFKEQ. V trimming: 4 bases; J trimming: 4 bases; junction bases outside the gene matches: 13. The CDR3 here is CASSLQLFGTSVYEQYF. The CDR3 DNA is TGTGCCAGCAGCCTACAACTCTTTGGGACTAGCGTGTACGAGCAGTACTTC.

The rearrangement uses TRBV6-1 and TRBJ2-5; no definite D call. CDR1 and CDR2 (germline): MNHNS, SASEGT. Trimming left V 4 bases short and J 3 bases short, with 6 bases between. CDR3 length: 12 amino acids. CDR3 coding DNA: TGTGCCAGCAGTGCCAACGAAGAGACCCAGTACTTC. Amino acid sequence: CASSANEETQYF.

V gene TRBV5-6 combines with J gene TRBJ2-1, with D perhaps assigned TRBD1 or TRBD2 (5 bases each). The CDR3 has 16 residues. Germline V lookup: CDR1 SGHDT, CDR2 YYEEEE. Trimming removed 1 base at V and 0 bases at J, with 11 bases between. CDR3 region: CASSLYGASSYNEQFF. For the CDR3, the DNA is TGTGCCAGCAGCTTGTACGGGGCGAGCTCCTACAATGAGCAGTTCTTC.

This sequence joins TRBV6-5 and TRBJ1-2, with TRBD1 identical over 11 bases. The trim removed 0 bases at V and 7 bases at J, leaving 1 base unmatched. The CDR3 spans 14 residues. Germline V gene lookup returns CDR1 MNHEY and CDR2 SVGAGI. CDR3 amino acids: CASSYSGTGGGYTF. The CDR3 DNA reads as TGTGCCAGCAGTTACTCCGGGACAGGGGGTGGCTACACCTTC.